The clone carrying this TCR beta chain was found once. Its antigen is as yet unknown. This specimen belongs to a study of T cell responses to AZD1222 COVID-19 vaccine. Study-wide findings and caveats: Receipt of two AZD1222 doses was followed by a rise in Spike-specific TCR breadth and depth.

Germline V lookup: CDR1 MNHEY, CDR2 SMNVEV (reference sequence). Trimming left V 10 bases short and J 6 bases short, with 22 bases between. The CDR3 runs to 15 residues. Some clones are missing from TCRdb's copy, which holds only in-frame ones; the method was immunoSEQ multiplex PCR. The sample includes about 140,000 clones, 91% of them seen just once. Sequencing used peripheral blood, obtained on day 0 of AZD1222 vaccination. This clonotype originated in an adult in good health. V usage is TRBV27 and J usage is TRBJ2-1; a possible D gene is TRBD1 (7 bases). The CDR3 spells CATLKGQGGVNEQFF. In DNA form, the CDR3 reads TGTGCCACCCTGAAGGGGCAGGGGGGTGTCAATGAGCAGTTCTTC.